The next 32 T cell receptor beta chains were all read from a single sample in a study of PD-1 blockade in classical Hodgkin lymphoma. Only in-frame clones appear in the TCRdb table, and some are missing; sequencing was by immunoSEQ multiplex PCR. The sample records about 110,000 clones, about 89% being singletons. In every patient, relapse followed autologous stem cell transplantation, while exposure to brentuximab vedotin differed. The sample here was peripheral blood mononuclear cells (PBMCs), taken before the second cycle of nivolumab. The receptor source for this set is a human donor with classical Hodgkin lymphoma.

The chain employs TRBV7-8 and TRBJ2-3; 7 positions match TRBD2. The CDR3 has 16 amino acids. Germline CDR1 SGHVS, CDR2 FQNEAQ. Germline trimming cut 1 base from V and 2 bases from J; bases unmatched to any gene: 6. DNA for the CDR3: TGTGCCAGCAGCTTAGTTTCTAGCGGTGTCACAGATACGCAGTATTTT. Its translation: CASSLVSSGVTDTQYF. The full variable domain, rest sourced from reference TRBV7-8 and TRBJ2-3, is GAGVSQSPRYKVAKRGQDVALRCDPISGHVSLFWYQQALGQGPEFLTYFQNEAQLDKSGLPSDRFFAERPEGSVSTLKIQRTQQEDSAVYLCASSLVSSGVTDTQYFGPGTRLTVL.

V and J are TRBV6-1 and TRBJ1-1, with TRBD1 matching 8 bases. CDR3 size: 15 residues. V shed 5 bases, J shed 0 bases, and the junction held 5 bases outside the gene matches. Germline V gives CDR1 MNHNS, CDR2 SASEGT. The chain's CDR3 is CASSPRTGMNTEAFF. CDR3 coding DNA: TGTGCCAGCAGTCCCAGGACAGGGATGAACACTGAAGCTTTCTTT.

V and J are TRBV6-1 and TRBJ1-2; D not certain. Germline values: CDR1 MNHNS, CDR2 SASEGT. Trimming removed 4 bases from V and 3 bases from J, with 9 bases in between. The length of the CDR3 is 13 residues. In DNA, the CDR3 is TGTGCCAGCAGTGTGACGGAAGACTATGGCTACACCTTC. Residues: CASSVTEDYGYTF.

This chain joins TRBV5-4 and TRBJ2-3; 11 bases are a match to TRBD2. This CDR3 is 16 amino acids long. V was pared by 0 bases and J by 2 bases, with 2 bases of the junction left unmatched. Germline V gene lookup returns CDR1 SGHNT and CDR2 YYREEE (reference sequence). CDR3 nucleotide sequence: TGTGCCAGCAGCTTGGGACTAGCGGGGAACACAGATACGCAGTATTTT. It yields the protein CASSLGLAGNTDTQYF. The entire variable domain, with the rest obtained from reference TRBV5-4 and TRBJ2-3, is as follows: ETGVTQSPTHLIKTRGQQVTLRCSSQSGHNTVSWYQQALGQGPQFIFQYYREEENGRGNFPPRFSGLQFPNYSSELNVNALELDDSALYLCASSLGLAGNTDTQYFGPGTRLTVL.

The CDR3 coding sequence is TGTGCCAGTAGTATCCGGACAACCGATCAGCCCCAGCATTTT. Amino acids: CASSIRTTDQPQHF. The J gene is TRBJ1-5, the V gene TRBV19, with a tentative D call TRBD1 (5 bases). CDR1 and CDR2 from the germline V gene are LNHDA and SQIVND (reference sequence). Trimming removed 3 bases from V and 5 bases from J, with 11 bases in between. The CDR3 sequence is 14 residues long.

This clone was counted between two and nine times. The V gene is TRBV30, the J gene TRBJ1-1; no reliable D call. Looked up from germline, CDR1 is GTSNPN and CDR2 is SVGIG (reference sequence). Trimming pared 5 bases from V and 8 bases from J, leaving 15 bases between. This CDR3 comprises 12 residues. The CDR3 loop reads CAWATWAREAFF. The CDR3 nucleotides are TGTGCCTGGGCAACGTGGGCAAGGGAAGCTTTCTTT.

Here the CDR3 reads CASSPRVLADRSQYF. CDR3 sequence (DNA): TGCGCCAGCAGCCCGAGGGTACTAGCGGACAGAAGTCAGTACTTC. The rearrangement uses TRBV5-1 and TRBJ2-7, with 8 bases identical to TRBD2. Germline V lookup: CDR1 SGHRS, CDR2 YFSETQ. The J segment lost 10 bases and the V segment lost 4 bases, leaving 16 bases of the junction unmatched. The CDR3 has 15 amino acids.

This chain links TRBV7-9 with TRBJ1-1; 8 bases match TRBD1. Germline CDR1 reads SEHNR; CDR2 reads FQNEAQ (reference sequence). V shed 3 bases and J 5 bases; nucleotides not matched to a gene: 8. The CDR3 has 15 residues. CDR3 amino acids: CASSLGTGPWTEAFF. The CDR3 bases are TGTGCCAGCAGCTTGGGGACAGGTCCGTGGACTGAAGCTTTCTTT.

V usage is TRBV2 and J usage is TRBJ1-4; TRBD1 agrees at 7 bases. Germline lookup yields CDR1 SNHLY and CDR2 FYNNEI. The CDR3 spans 13 residues. V gave up 11 bases and J gave up 5 bases; unmatched junction bases: 8. CDR3 nucleotides: TGTGCCGGCTCGGGACAGCGAAATGAAAAACTGTTTTTT. It translates to CAGSGQRNEKLFF.

The chain has TRBV7-2 and TRBJ2-5; 9 bases line up with TRBD2. Germline assignment: CDR1 SGHTA and CDR2 FQGNSA. With 4 bases clipped from V and 5 bases from J, the junction kept 8 bases outside the gene matches. The CDR3 loop spans 15 amino acids. CDR3 DNA sequence: TGTGCCAGCAGCTCCCTAGCGGGAAGCCGGGAGACCCAGTACTTC. This translates into CASSSLAGSRETQYF.

The chain recombines TRBV15 with TRBJ1-5; TRBD1 matches 7 bases. Germline V CDR1 and CDR2: LNHNV, YYDKDF (reference sequence). V was clipped by 1 base and J by 7 bases; unmatched bases: 10. The CDR3 is made up of 16 amino acids. The CDR3 is CATSRASRGSNQPQHF. CDR3 nucleotides: TGTGCCACCAGCAGAGCAAGCAGGGGGTCTAACCAGCCCCAGCATTTT.

The J gene is TRBJ2-4, the V gene TRBV9; the match to TRBD1 covers 9 bases. CDR1 is SGDLS, CDR2 YYNGEE, per germline. This CDR3 spans 14 amino acids. Trimming removed 0 bases from V and 7 bases from J; junction bases left unmatched: 2. The DNA for the CDR3 is TGTGCCAGCAGCGTAGGGGGGACAGGGAACATTCAGTACTTC. Translation gives CASSVGGTGNIQYF.

The chain recombines TRBV7-9 with TRBJ1-6; the match to TRBD1 covers 9 bases. The CDR3 spans 15 residues. V shed 5 bases and J 7 bases; nucleotides not matched to a gene: 6. Germline V CDR1 and CDR2: SEHNR, FQNEAQ (reference sequence). In DNA form, the CDR3 reads TGTGCCAGCAGCGTCCGGGACAGGGTGAATTCACCCCTCCACTTT. Translation: CASSVRDRVNSPLHF.

This chain links TRBV7-8 with TRBJ2-7, with a tentative D call TRBD2 (5 bases). Germline V lookup: CDR1 SGHVS, CDR2 FQNEAQ. The CDR3 consists of 16 residues. Deletions cut 1 base from V and 3 bases from J, with 16 bases between. CDR3 protein: CASSLEQGLAVYEQYF. CDR3 in DNA: TGTGCCAGCAGCTTAGAGCAAGGGCTAGCAGTCTACGAGCAGTACTTC.

The genes are TRBV19 and TRBJ1-5, with 7 nucleotides matching TRBD1. V was pared by 5 bases and J by 3 bases, with 10 bases of the junction left unmatched. The CDR3 is 16 amino acids. The germline CDR1 and CDR2 sequences are LNHDA and SQIVND (reference sequence). CDR3 protein: CASSPIRQGHNQPQHF. CDR3 nucleotide sequence: TGTGCCAGTAGTCCCATACGACAGGGTCACAATCAGCCCCAGCATTTT.

This chain joins TRBV18 and TRBJ2-7; 7 bases fit TRBD2. Germline-derived CDR1 and CDR2 are KGHSH and LQKENI. Unmatched junction bases numbered 1, after V lost 4 bases and J lost 1 base. This CDR3 spans 13 amino acids. This CDR3 reads CASSLGGSYEQYF. Here the CDR3 DNA reads TGTGCCAGCTCACTCGGGGGGTCCTACGAGCAGTACTTC. The full variable domain, completed using reference TRBV18 and TRBJ2-7, is NAGVMQNPRHLVRRRGQEARLRCSPMKGHSHVYWYRQLPEEGLKFMVYLQKENIIDESGMPKERFSAEFPKEGPSILRIQQVVRGDSAAYFCASSLGGSYEQYFGPGTRLTVT.

V usage is TRBV7-2 and J usage is TRBJ1-1, with TRBD1 identical over 7 bases. Trimming removed 1 base from V and 2 bases from J; junction bases left unmatched: 7. CDR3 length equals 16 residues. Per the germline V gene, CDR1 is SGHTA and CDR2 is FQGNSA. CDR3 coding DNA: TGTGCCAGCAGCTTAGTCGGCCGGACAGGAAACACTGAAGCTTTCTTT. Protein: CASSLVGRTGNTEAFF.

The chain joins TRBV11-2 to TRBJ2-7; 9 bases match TRBD1. The V and J ends lost 0 bases and 1 base, in that order; junction bases with no gene match: 10. Per the germline V gene, CDR1 is SGHAT and CDR2 is FQNNGV. The CDR3 loop spans 18 amino acids. DNA for the CDR3: TGTGCCAGCAGCTTAGATTTCCAACAGGGGGCGAGATCCTACGAGCAGTACTTC. Translation gives CASSLDFQQGARSYEQYF.

V usage is TRBV6-5 and J usage is TRBJ2-3, with D perhaps TRBD1 (5 bases). Germline CDR1 MNHEY, CDR2 SVGAGI. The V end lost 2 bases, the J end lost 5 bases, and 11 bases lay between the germline ends. There are 14 residues in the CDR3. The CDR3 is CASSYRQGLDTQYF. DNA of the CDR3: TGTGCCAGCAGTTACCGCCAGGGATTAGATACGCAGTATTTT.

The genes are TRBV11-3 and TRBJ2-2, with 8 bases aligning to TRBD1. Losses at the gene ends were 3 bases for V and 6 bases for J; bases not matched to a gene: 0. The V gene's germline CDR1 is SGHNT and CDR2 YENEEA. The CDR3 is made up of 13 amino acids. The CDR3 bases are TGTGCCAGCAGCTTGGACAGGGCCGGGGAGCTGTTTTTT. Its protein is CASSLDRAGELFF.

This rearrangement joins TRBV23-1 to TRBJ2-1, with 7 positions matching TRBD1. TRBV23-1 falls under the ORF class, with uncertain function. The V and J ends lost 0 bases and 4 bases, in that order; junction bases with no gene match: 12. The CDR3 spans 18 residues. The CDR3, as DNA: TGCGCCAGCAGTCAATCAAGGGGTTTGAGACAGGGTTACAATGAGCAGTTCTTC. Its translation: CASSQSRGLRQGYNEQFF.

The V call is TRBV5-1, the J call TRBJ2-5; TRBD2 aligns across 11 bases. V trimming: 3 bases; J trimming: 1 base; junction bases outside the gene matches: 5. The germline CDR1 and CDR2 sequences are SGHRS and YFSETQ. The CDR3 extends over 16 amino acids. CDR3 nucleotides: TGCGCCAGCAGCTACCGACTAGCGGGGACCCAAGAGACCCAGTACTTC. Its translation is CASSYRLAGTQETQYF.

J is TRBJ2-7 and V is TRBV18; D ambiguous. CDR3 size: 15 residues. CDR1 and CDR2 (germline): KGHSH, LQKENI. V dropped 3 bases and J dropped 3 bases, with 15 bases sitting between them. This CDR3 is CASSPDEDLGYEQYF. CDR3 coding DNA: TGTGCCAGCTCACCCGATGAGGACCTCGGCTACGAGCAGTACTTC.

The gene calls are TRBV10-3 and TRBJ2-5; D gene ambiguous. Judging by the DNA end, TRBJ2-7 fits better; the J call may be wrong. The CDR3 consists of 12 residues. Germline CDR1 reads ENHRY; CDR2 reads SYGVKD. CDR3 DNA: TGTGCCATCAGTGAGTCGAAAGACGAGCAGTACTTC. This translates into CAISESKDEQYF.

With regard to this clone: Additional DNA sequences in this sample encode the identical CDR3. The chain combines TRBV5-6 with TRBJ2-7; the match to TRBD1 covers 7 bases. With V trimmed by 2 bases and J by 0 bases, 2 bases remained unmatched. The CDR3 is made up of 14 amino acids. CDR1 and CDR2 from the germline V gene are SGHDT and YYEEEE. CDR3 protein: CASSFGQVSYEQYF. The CDR3 bases are TGTGCCAGCAGCTTCGGACAGGTCTCCTACGAGCAGTACTTC.

V usage is TRBV4-2 and J usage is TRBJ2-7; D may be TRBD2 (5 bases). The CDR3 totals 17 residues. V dropped 0 bases and J dropped 3 bases, with 18 bases sitting between them. Germline V gene data show CDR1 as LGHNA and CDR2 as YNFKEQ. In nucleotides, the CDR3 is TGTGCCAGCAGCCAAGAACCCCTAAGCGGACCTCACTACGAGCAGTACTTC. It yields the protein CASSQEPLSGPHYEQYF.

J is TRBJ1-5 and V is TRBV6-1, with 11 bases identical to TRBD1. The germline gives CDR1 MNHNS, CDR2 SASEGT. Trimming took 7 bases from V and 4 from J; bases not matched to a gene: 3. This CDR3 spans 14 amino acids. In nucleotides, the CDR3 is TGTGCCAGCAAAGGGACAGGGGGAAATCAGCCCCAGCATTTT. Translating gives CASKGTGGNQPQHF.

The chain links TRBV2 to TRBJ1-1; D unresolved. The CDR3 consists of 14 residues. Germline assignment: CDR1 SNHLY and CDR2 FYNNEI. V lost 8 bases, J lost 0 bases, and 13 bases lay in between. This chain's CDR3 is CASRRTFMNTEAFF. For the CDR3, the DNA is TGTGCCAGCCGTCGTACGTTCATGAACACTGAAGCTTTCTTT.

This clone was seen more than once but under ten times. The CDR3 DNA is TGCGCCAGCGGCCCTAGTGAGGGACTTGACTATGGCTACACCTTC. This sequence encodes CASGPSEGLDYGYTF. This chain connects TRBV5-1 to TRBJ1-2, with a possible D match to TRBD1 (5 bases). Trimming took off 7 bases at V and 3 bases at J, with 19 bases between the two ends. CDR1 is SGHRS and CDR2 is YFSETQ in the germline V gene. The CDR3 sequence is 15 residues long.

CDR3 sequence reads: CASSEASGRFDEQFF. The DNA for the CDR3 is TGTGCCAGCAGTGAGGCTAGCGGGAGGTTCGATGAGCAGTTCTTC. The V call is TRBV6-4, the J call TRBJ2-1; TRBD2 aligns across 11 bases. Germline loops: CDR1 MRHNA, CDR2 SNTAGT. This CDR3 comprises 15 residues. Trimming cost V 3 bases and J 8 bases; bases outside gene matches: 6.

The chain links TRBV2 to TRBJ2-3; D is perhaps TRBD2 (5 bases). Trimming took 4 bases from V and 0 from J, leaving 14 bases between them. The CDR3 runs to 16 residues. Per the germline V gene, CDR1 is SNHLY and CDR2 is FYNNEI. This CDR3 is CASSVERKPSTDTQYF. CDR3 sequence (DNA): TGTGCCAGCAGTGTCGAGCGGAAACCCAGCACAGATACGCAGTATTTT.

The rearrangement joins TRBV4-1 to TRBJ1-2; 8 nucleotides match TRBD1. The trim removed 0 bases at V and 7 bases at J, leaving 13 bases unmatched. Germline loops: CDR1 MGHRA, CDR2 YSYEKL. This CDR3 is 17 amino acids long. The CDR3 loop reads CASSQDWGAGGASGYTF. Written as DNA, the CDR3 is TGCGCCAGCAGCCAAGATTGGGGGGCAGGGGGCGCAAGTGGCTACACCTTC.